One sample yielded the 24 T cell receptor beta chains listed below, sequenced in a study of T cell repertoires in MIS-A myocarditis. Profiling relied on immunoSEQ multiplex PCR, and the TCRdb table lists in-frame clones only, not all of them. Among some 10,000 clones, around nine tenths were seen once, and the ten largest hold about 2%. Material for sequencing was thoracic lymph node tissue obtained at autopsy. Receptor source: a young man with fulminant myocarditis from multisystem inflammatory syndrome in adults (MIS-A) after COVID-19.

This clone came up a few times. The CDR3 protein is CASQTGTVSRQYF. Here the CDR3 DNA reads TGTGCCAGTCAAACCGGGACAGTCTCGCGGCAGTACTTC. This chain uses TRBV28 with TRBJ2-7; TRBD1 matches at 7 bases. Germline V CDR1 and CDR2: MDHEN, SYDVKM. V gave up 9 bases and J gave up 9 bases; unmatched junction bases: 14. CDR3 size: 13 residues.

V is TRBV6-2 or TRBV6-3 and J is TRBJ2-4; a weak D match, TRBD1 (6 bases). V was pared by 2 bases and J by 1 base, with 9 bases between. Germline-derived CDR1 and CDR2 are MNHEY and SVGEGT. The CDR3 loop spans 15 amino acids. The CDR3 protein is CASSYTDRAKNIQYF. In DNA form, the CDR3 reads TGTGCCAGCAGTTACACTGACAGGGCCAAAAACATTCAGTACTTC.

The chain couples TRBV7-9 to TRBJ1-1; D uncertain. Trimming removed 1 base from V and 7 bases from J, with 7 bases in between. This CDR3 has 12 amino acids. The germline V gene has CDR1 SEHNR and CDR2 FQNEAQ (reference sequence). This chain's CDR3 is CASSLDSGEAFF. CDR3 in DNA: TGTGCCAGCAGCTTAGATTCGGGTGAAGCTTTCTTT.

The chain links TRBV3-1 (or the pseudogene TRBV3-2) to TRBJ1-3, with D perhaps TRBD1 (5 bases). This CDR3 comprises 17 residues. The germline CDR1 and CDR2 sequences are LGHDT and YNNKEL (reference sequence). V lost 0 bases, J lost 1 base, and 13 bases lay in between. The CDR3 protein is CASSQEFFQGSGNTIYF. CDR3 coding DNA: TGTGCCAGCAGCCAAGAATTTTTCCAGGGTTCTGGAAACACCATATATTTT.

For the CDR3, the DNA is TGTGCCAGTAAAGGTCCGGGATTTAGCTCCTACGAGCAGTACTTC. Translating gives CASKGPGFSSYEQYF. This sequence joins TRBV19 and TRBJ2-7; maybe TRBD2 (5 bases). In germline, CDR1 is LNHDA, CDR2 SQIVND (reference sequence). The CDR3 contains 15 residues. Trimming removed 7 bases at V and 0 bases at J, with 16 bases between.

The chain recombines TRBV6-2 or TRBV6-3 with TRBJ2-2, with D perhaps TRBD1 (6 bases). The CDR3 runs 15 residues. The germline gives CDR1 MNHEY, CDR2 SVGEGT. Trimming shortened V by 6 bases and J by 7 bases, and 18 bases separated the two germline ends. As DNA, the CDR3 is TGTGCCAGCAGCGCTAGGACAGCTGACAGCGGGGAGCTGTTTTTT. Its translation is CASSARTADSGELFF.

J is TRBJ1-1 and V is TRBV28, with TRBD1 as a possible D gene (5 bases). Germline CDR1 and CDR2: MDHEN and SYDVKM. This CDR3 contains 13 residues. Trimming shortened V by 2 bases and J by 5 bases, and 9 bases separated the two germline ends. Written as DNA, the CDR3 is TGTGCCAGCAGTTTAGGCAGGGAGACTGAAGCTTTCTTT. Protein sequence: CASSLGRETEAFF. Full variable domain (missing parts from reference TRBV28 and TRBJ1-1): DVKVTQSSRYLVKRTGEKVFLECVQDMDHENMFWYRQDPGLGLRLIYFSYDVKMKEKGDIPEGYSVSREKKERFSLILESASTNQTSMYLCASSLGRETEAFFGQGTRLTVV.

The CDR3 bases are TGTGCCAGTAGTATAGTACGCACAGGGGGTGAAAATCAGCCCCAGCATTTT. Protein sequence: CASSIVRTGGENQPQHF. This chain connects TRBV19 to TRBJ1-5; 8 positions match TRBD1. The V and J ends lost 1 base and 4 bases, in that order; junction bases with no gene match: 9. The CDR3 extends over 17 amino acids. Germline CDR1 LNHDA, CDR2 SQIVND (reference sequence).

The rearrangement links TRBV6-5 to TRBJ1-2, with D tentatively TRBD1 (6 bases). Germline lookup yields CDR1 MNHEY and CDR2 SVGAGI. CDR3 length: 15 residues. Deletions cut 5 bases from V and 7 bases from J, with 20 bases between. CDR3 in DNA: TGTGCCAGCAGTACTTACCGGACAGACCAAGGTGGCTACACCTTC. It specifies CASSTYRTDQGGYTF.

This chain connects TRBV19 to TRBJ2-1, with D perhaps TRBD1 (5 bases). CDR1 LNHDA and CDR2 SQIVND come from the germline V gene (reference sequence). This CDR3 is 14 amino acids long. V lost 4 bases and J 0 bases, leaving 7 bases between the germline ends. The CDR3 DNA is TGTGCCAGTAGTAAGGGGAACTCCTACAATGAGCAGTTCTTC. It encodes CASSKGNSYNEQFF.

The CDR3 bases are TGCGCCAGCAGCTTGGATACGGGGACTGAAGCTTTCTTT. Residues: CASSLDTGTEAFF. This chain links TRBV5-1 with TRBJ1-1; D not certain. Germline loops: CDR1 SGHRS, CDR2 YFSETQ. Trimming pared 0 bases from V and 5 bases from J, leaving 8 bases between. The CDR3 loop spans 13 amino acids.

This clone was seen more than once but under ten times. This sequence joins TRBV7-9 and TRBJ1-2; TRBD1 agrees at 9 bases. The germline gives CDR1 SEHNR, CDR2 FQNEAQ (reference sequence). This CDR3 contains 12 residues. The trim removed 5 bases at V and 8 bases at J, leaving 3 bases unmatched. The CDR3, as DNA: TGTGCCAGCAGCGAAGGGACAGGGGGCTACACCTTC. The encoded protein is CASSEGTGGYTF.

The chain is built from TRBV7-8 and TRBJ1-5; TRBD1 agrees at 9 bases. Germline V gene lookup returns CDR1 SGHVS and CDR2 FQNEAQ. The V gene end was trimmed by 5 bases and the J gene end by 2 bases; junction bases not matched to a gene: 10. This CDR3 is built from 17 residues. In DNA, the CDR3 is TGTGCCAGCAGCGCGATCGGGACAGGGTTTGGCAATCAGCCCCAGCATTTT. Protein: CASSAIGTGFGNQPQHF.

CDR3 DNA sequence: TGTGCCAGCAGTTCCTCTAAACGGGGGGGAACCTACGAGCAGTACTTC. Its protein product is CASSSSKRGGTYEQYF. The chain has TRBV6-5 and TRBJ2-7; 8 bases agree with TRBD2. The CDR3 extends over 16 amino acids. Germline V gives CDR1 MNHEY, CDR2 SVGAGI. V shed 4 bases, J shed 2 bases, and the junction held 10 bases outside the gene matches.

This chain uses TRBV30 with TRBJ1-2; possible D gene TRBD1, 5 bases. The ends were cut back, 0 bases at V and 7 bases at J, with 12 bases in the middle. CDR1 and CDR2 (germline): GTSNPN, SVGIG (reference sequence). The length of the CDR3 is 13 residues. This CDR3 reads CAWSVNYGGGYTF. The CDR3 nucleotides are TGTGCCTGGAGTGTAAACTATGGGGGTGGCTACACCTTC.

The CDR3 sequence is CASSLKRNQPQHF. The CDR3 DNA reads TGTGCCAGCAGCCTTAAGAGGAATCAGCCCCAGCATTTT. The chain is built from TRBV28 and TRBJ1-5, with D unclear. Germline V CDR1 and CDR2: MDHEN, SYDVKM. V was pared by 6 bases and J by 4 bases, with 10 bases between. The length of the CDR3 is 13 residues. Drawing the rest from reference TRBV28 and TRBJ1-5, the complete variable domain is DVKVTQSSRYLVKRTGEKVFLECVQDMDHENMFWYRQDPGLGLRLIYFSYDVKMKEKGDIPEGYSVSREKKERFSLILESASTNQTSMYLCASSLKRNQPQHFGDGTRLSIL.

This chain uses TRBV4-1 with TRBJ2-3; tentatively, D is TRBD2 (5 bases). V lost 5 bases to trimming and J lost 1 base, with 16 bases between them. This CDR3 contains 16 residues. Germline V gives CDR1 MGHRA, CDR2 YSYEKL. The CDR3, as DNA: TGCGCCAGCAGCAGAAGAGCGGAGTGGGGCACAGATACGCAGTATTTT. As protein: CASSRRAEWGTDTQYF.

The V gene is TRBV4-1, the J gene TRBJ2-7, with 8 bases that match TRBD2. The junction had 5 bases not matched to a gene; V was cut back by 0 bases and J by 4 bases. Germline V gene sequence: CDR1 MGHRA, CDR2 YSYEKL. The CDR3 is made up of 15 amino acids. Here the CDR3 DNA reads TGCGCCAGCAGCCAAGATACAAGCGGGGGTTACGAGCAGTACTTC. Protein product: CASSQDTSGGYEQYF.

This sequence joins TRBV5-1 and TRBJ1-2; D may be TRBD1 (5 bases). Trimming pared 2 bases from V and 6 bases from J, leaving 11 bases between. The CDR3 runs to 13 residues. Germline loops: CDR1 SGHRS, CDR2 YFSETQ. CDR3 bases: TGCGCCAGCAGCTTCGGGGGGGGGAATGGCTACACCTTC. Its protein product is CASSFGGGNGYTF.

This sequence joins TRBV9 and TRBJ2-5; D is unresolved. The CDR3 is 14 residues long. V lost 0 bases to trimming and J lost 1 base, with 7 bases between them. Germline V lookup: CDR1 SGDLS, CDR2 YYNGEE. CDR3 in amino acids: CASSVEPAQETQYF. CDR3 nucleotide sequence: TGTGCCAGCAGCGTAGAACCAGCCCAAGAGACCCAGTACTTC.

The V and J genes are TRBV11-3 and TRBJ2-6; weak D call: TRBD1 (6 bases). Per germline, CDR1 SGHNT and CDR2 YENEEA. CDR3 length: 16 residues. V was pared by 5 bases and J by 0 bases, with 11 bases between. In DNA form, the CDR3 reads TGTGCCAGCAGCCAGAGGACAGCCTCTGGGGCCAACGTCCTGACTTTC. This sequence encodes CASSQRTASGANVLTF.

The V call is TRBV6-2 or TRBV6-3, the J call TRBJ1-2; unclear D gene. Trimming stripped 5 bases from V and 2 bases from J, with 12 bases between. CDR1 and CDR2 from the germline V gene are MNHEY and SVGEGT. The CDR3 runs 14 residues. The CDR3 region has the DNA TGTGCCAGCAGTCTCCTAGTCAGAAACTATGGCTACACCTTC. It translates to CASSLLVRNYGYTF.

The chain employs TRBV28 and TRBJ1-1; perhaps TRBD1 as D (5 bases). The CDR3 has 18 residues. V was trimmed by 1 base and J by 5 bases, leaving 23 bases between them. CDR1 is MDHEN, CDR2 SYDVKM, per germline. The CDR3 region is CASSLLRVTGQGGTEAFF. CDR3 nucleotides: TGTGCCAGCAGTTTATTGAGAGTTACCGGGCAGGGAGGGACTGAAGCTTTCTTT.

The V call is TRBV13, the J call TRBJ1-1; 8 nucleotides line up with TRBD1. Per germline, CDR1 PRHDT and CDR2 FYEKMQ (reference sequence). J was trimmed by 4 bases and V by 4 bases; bases with no gene match: 8. This CDR3 spans 15 amino acids. The CDR3 protein is CASSSTTGEGTEAFF. The DNA for the CDR3 is TGTGCCAGCAGCTCTACGACAGGGGAAGGCACTGAAGCTTTCTTT.